These 11 T cell receptor beta chains were sequenced from one sample in a study of blood T cell repertoires in COVID-19. TCRdb keeps only in-frame clones here, not all; method: immunoSEQ multiplex PCR. The sample lists around 30,000 clones; about 75% were seen once. Sequenced sample: peripheral blood. The receptors were gathered from an elderly man with active or convalescent COVID-19.

The chain joins TRBV7-2 to TRBJ1-2; D perhaps matches TRBD1 (5 bases). Per germline, CDR1 SGHTA and CDR2 FQGNSA. The CDR3 consists of 16 residues. The V end lost 4 bases, the J end lost 6 bases, and 21 bases lay between the germline ends. The CDR3 sequence is CASSSRPGEAPHGYTF. The CDR3 nucleotides are TGTGCCAGCAGCTCAAGACCGGGGGAAGCGCCGCATGGCTACACCTTC.

The rearrangement joins TRBV29-1 to TRBJ2-7; the match to TRBD1 covers 9 bases. V lost 5 bases, J lost 4 bases, and 12 bases stayed unmatched. Germline V gene data show CDR1 as SQVTM and CDR2 as ANQGSEA. The CDR3 runs 15 residues. The CDR3 coding sequence is TGCAGCGTTCAAGGTTACCGGGACAGGGCTTACGAGCAGTACTTC. Encoded protein: CSVQGYRDRAYEQYF.

The chain couples TRBV2 to TRBJ2-1, with D perhaps TRBD1 (5 bases). V was pared by 0 bases and J by 0 bases, with 9 bases between. Germline loops: CDR1 SNHLY, CDR2 FYNNEI. This CDR3 has 16 residues. The CDR3 here is CASSEARGISYNEQFF. The DNA for the CDR3 is TGTGCCAGCAGTGAAGCAAGGGGAATCTCCTACAATGAGCAGTTCTTC.

The rearrangement joins TRBV2 to TRBJ1-1, with 7 bases matching TRBD1. The CDR3 has 15 amino acids. Germline lookup yields CDR1 SNHLY and CDR2 FYNNEI. V was clipped by 2 bases and J by 2 bases; unmatched bases: 5. DNA for the CDR3: TGTGCCAGCAGTGAAAATGGACAGGACAACACTGAAGCTTTCTTT. It translates to CASSENGQDNTEAFF.

V is TRBV28 and J is TRBJ1-1; TRBD1 matches at 8 bases. The CDR3 has 14 residues. Germline assignment: CDR1 MDHEN and CDR2 SYDVKM. Trimming took 6 bases from V and 6 from J; bases not matched to a gene: 9. The CDR3 region is CASSGRGRMPEAFF. CDR3 coding DNA: TGTGCCAGCAGCGGCAGGGGGCGAATGCCTGAAGCTTTCTTT.

This chain joins TRBV6-5 and TRBJ2-1, with D tentatively TRBD2 (5 bases). Germline-derived CDR1 and CDR2 are MNHEY and SVGAGI. The CDR3 consists of 12 residues. The V end was cut by 2 bases, the J end by 9 bases, with 8 bases between. The CDR3 loop reads CASSYVEGEQFF. The CDR3 nucleotides are TGTGCCAGCAGTTACGTTGAGGGTGAGCAGTTCTTC.

This clone came up a few times. The chain couples TRBV10-2 to TRBJ2-7, with 8 bases that match TRBD1. V lost 9 bases, J lost 2 bases, and 9 bases stayed unmatched. Germline V gene sequence: CDR1 WSHSY, CDR2 SAAADI. The CDR3 runs to 14 residues. CDR3 sequence reads: CASRDRGRAYEQYF. The CDR3 DNA sequence: TGCGCCAGTCGCGACAGGGGTCGGGCCTACGAGCAGTACTTC.

This clone has just a few counts. The chain links TRBV20-1 to TRBJ2-1; D possibly corresponds to TRBD1 (5 bases). There are 13 residues in the CDR3. V lost 3 bases and J lost 6, with 12 bases in between. CDR1 and CDR2 (germline): DFQATT, SNEGSKA (reference sequence). The chain's CDR3 is CSASFMGPNEQFF. CDR3 coding DNA: TGCAGTGCTAGTTTTATGGGGCCCAATGAGCAGTTCTTC.

This chain links TRBV30 with TRBJ1-2; D is perhaps TRBD1 (5 bases). V gave up 1 base and J gave up 7 bases, with 13 bases separating them. CDR1 GTSNPN and CDR2 SVGIG come from the germline V gene (reference sequence). This CDR3 contains 13 residues. CDR3 sequence (DNA): TGTGCCTGGAGTGCATCAGGGTTCTTTGGCTACACCTTC. Translating it yields CAWSASGFFGYTF.

This chain uses TRBV19 with TRBJ1-2; no definite D call. CDR1 and CDR2 (germline): LNHDA, SQIVND (reference sequence). The CDR3 is 14 amino acids. Trimming removed 5 bases from V and 4 bases from J, with 14 bases in between. CDR3 nucleotide sequence: TGTGCCAGTAGTGCCGGGGAACAAGTCTATGGCTACACCTTC. Amino acid sequence: CASSAGEQVYGYTF.

This clone turned up a few times. The gene calls are TRBV2 and TRBJ2-1, with unresolved D. V was trimmed by 4 bases and J by 0 bases, leaving 10 bases between them. Per the germline V gene, CDR1 is SNHLY and CDR2 is FYNNEI. The CDR3 loop spans 15 amino acids. Here the CDR3 reads CASSVAIPSYNEQFF. DNA for the CDR3: TGTGCCAGCAGTGTGGCAATCCCCTCCTACAATGAGCAGTTCTTC.